Below are 18 T cell receptor beta chains sequenced from a single sample in a study of T cell changes during pregnancy in multiple sclerosis. This table comes from immunoSEQ multiplex PCR, and its TCRdb copy is limited to in-frame clones, with some not included. This table has around 17,000 clones, roughly 96% appearing once. Material: peripheral blood, obtained in the third trimester of pregnancy. These receptors all come from a female donor with multiple sclerosis, enrolled in a pregnancy study.

V gene TRBV11-2 combines with J gene TRBJ2-7, with 8 bases that match TRBD1. V shed 5 bases, J shed 4 bases, and the junction held 10 bases outside the gene matches. The CDR3 sequence is 15 residues long. From germline, CDR1 is SGHAT and CDR2 FQNNGV. CDR3 nucleotides: TGTGCCAGCAGCCACTACAGGGGGGAAAGGTACGAGCAGTACTTC. It codes for CASSHYRGERYEQYF. The full variable domain, in which reference TRBV11-2 and TRBJ2-7 provide the parts outside the CDR3, is EAGVAQSPRYKIIEKRQSVAFWCNPISGHATLYWYQQILGQGPKLLIQFQNNGVVDDSQLPKDRFSAERLKGVDSTLKIQPAKLEDSAVYLCASSHYRGERYEQYFGPGTRLTVT.

The chain couples TRBV19 to TRBJ1-2, with unresolved D. Between the trimmed V and J ends, which lost 9 bases and 4 bases, there was a span of 15 bases. Germline values: CDR1 LNHDA, CDR2 SQIVND (reference sequence). There are 13 residues in the CDR3. The CDR3 spells CASRSGQIYGYTF. The DNA for the CDR3 is TGTGCCAGCCGCTCTGGCCAGATCTATGGCTACACCTTC.

This rearrangement joins TRBV18 to TRBJ2-2, with no clear D. Germline V lookup: CDR1 KGHSH, CDR2 LQKENI. The CDR3 is made up of 17 amino acids. V lost 4 bases and J lost 5, with 20 bases in between. This CDR3 reads CASSHLKVAAVTGELFF. The CDR3, as DNA: TGTGCCAGCTCACACCTAAAGGTCGCCGCGGTTACCGGGGAGCTGTTTTTT.

The V and J genes are TRBV4-1 and TRBJ1-1; D is uncertain. The ends were cut back, 1 base at V and 8 bases at J, with 11 bases in the middle. The CDR3 runs 13 residues. Germline lookup yields CDR1 MGHRA and CDR2 YSYEKL. CDR3: CASSQVSHPEAFF. Written as DNA, the CDR3 is TGCGCCAGCAGCCAAGTCTCACACCCCGAAGCTTTCTTT.

The chain employs TRBV30 and TRBJ1-2; the D gene is possibly TRBD1 (5 bases). The CDR3 covers 11 residues. Germline-derived CDR1 and CDR2 are GTSNPN and SVGIG (reference sequence). V was pared by 6 bases and J by 7 bases, with 12 bases between. As DNA, the CDR3 is TGTGCCTGCAGCGGGGGAAGTGGCTACACCTTC. It encodes CACSGGSGYTF.

This clone was observed once. An end of the junction differs from the germline gene, which may be a read error. The CDR3 bases are TGTGCCAGCAACCCCAGCGGGCCGGAATACATTGAGCAGTTCTTC. Translation gives CASNPSGPEYIEQFF. This sequence joins TRBV6-5 and TRBJ2-1, with a tentative D call TRBD2 (6 bases). Germline CDR1 is MNHEY and CDR2 is SVGAGI. The CDR3 is 15 residues long.

This chain uses TRBV29-1 with TRBJ2-1, with D perhaps matching TRBD1 (6 bases). The CDR3 consists of 19 residues. Per germline, CDR1 SQVTM and CDR2 ANQGSEA. Deletions cut 4 bases from V and 4 bases from J, with 29 bases between. CDR3 in DNA: TGCAGCGTTGGTCGTTACGGGACATGGGATGGAGAATTGTACAATGAGCAGTTCTTC. As protein: CSVGRYGTWDGELYNEQFF.

The chain combines TRBV9 with TRBJ1-2; 7 bases are a match to TRBD1. Germline V gene sequence: CDR1 SGDLS, CDR2 YYNGEE. Trimming took 6 bases from V and 1 from J; bases not matched to a gene: 9. The CDR3 contains 15 residues. CDR3: CASTNSGQSNYGYTF. CDR3 nucleotides: TGTGCCAGCACAAACTCGGGACAGAGTAACTATGGCTACACCTTC.

The chain recombines TRBV7-9 with TRBJ2-5, with D unresolved. V was clipped by 2 bases and J by 10 bases, with 8 bases between them. The CDR3 has 11 amino acids. The germline gives CDR1 SEHNR, CDR2 FQNEAQ (reference sequence). CDR3 sequence (DNA): TGTGCCAGCAGCTTACCACCGAGCCAGTACTTC. Residues: CASSLPPSQYF.

The chain combines TRBV7-2 with TRBJ2-5; D ambiguous. Germline-derived CDR1 and CDR2 are SGHTA and FQGNSA. V was shortened by 7 bases and J by 5 bases, with 11 bases between the two germline ends. The CDR3 is 12 amino acids. In DNA, the CDR3 is TGTGCCAGCAACCGCGCCAGGGAGACCCAGTACTTC. This sequence encodes CASNRARETQYF. The whole variable domain, filled in from reference TRBV7-2 and TRBJ2-5, reads GAGVSQSPSNKVTEKGKDVELRCDPISGHTALYWYRQSLGQGLEFLIYFQGNSAPDKSGLPSDRFSAERTGGSVSTLTIQRTQQEDSAVYLCASNRARETQYFGPGTRLLVL.

In this sample, this clone turned up once. The chain recombines TRBV9 with TRBJ1-1; D unresolved. V was trimmed by 0 bases and J by 8 bases, leaving 8 bases between them. CDR1 is SGDLS, CDR2 YYNGEE, per germline. The CDR3 has 12 amino acids. The chain's CDR3 is CASSVDTSEAFF. DNA for the CDR3: TGTGCCAGCAGCGTAGACACGTCCGAAGCTTTCTTT.

The genes are TRBV5-5 and TRBJ2-1; 7 bases map to TRBD1. Losses at the gene ends were 5 bases for V and 4 bases for J; bases not matched to a gene: 6. Germline loops: CDR1 SGHKS, CDR2 YYEKEE (reference sequence). The CDR3 sequence is 14 residues long. CDR3 sequence (DNA): TGTGCCAGCAGGCACCGGGACAGATACAATGAGCAGTTCTTC. Its protein is CASRHRDRYNEQFF.

The rearrangement links TRBV2 to TRBJ1-5; D is ambiguous. The CDR3 is made up of 14 amino acids. Per the germline V gene, CDR1 is SNHLY and CDR2 is FYNNEI. Trimming left V 2 bases short and J 1 base short, with 6 bases between. The CDR3 nucleotides are TGTGCCAGCAGTGAACACCAGAGCAATCAGCCCCAGCATTTT. This gives the protein CASSEHQSNQPQHF.

The chain employs TRBV25-1 and TRBJ1-5; 7 nucleotides align to TRBD1. This CDR3 has 14 amino acids. Germline lookup yields CDR1 MGHDK and CDR2 SYGVNS. J lost 2 bases, V lost 7 bases, and 5 bases had no gene match. CDR3 in amino acids: CASTTGQGNQPQHF. CDR3 nucleotides: TGTGCCAGCACCACTGGACAGGGCAATCAGCCCCAGCATTTT.

The chain joins TRBV7-8 to TRBJ1-1, with 8 positions matching TRBD1. V gave up 5 bases and J gave up 2 bases; unmatched junction bases: 13. CDR1 is SGHVS and CDR2 is FQNEAQ in the germline V gene. The CDR3 contains 17 residues. For the CDR3, the DNA is TGTGCCAGCAGCCAGGGGGCAGGGGGCTACATTAACACTGAAGCTTTCTTT. Its translation is CASSQGAGGYINTEAFF.

The chain is built from TRBV9 and TRBJ2-5; D may be TRBD2 (6 bases). V was cut by 0 bases and J by 1 base, with 10 bases left in between. This CDR3 is built from 15 residues. The germline gives CDR1 SGDLS, CDR2 YYNGEE. In nucleotides, the CDR3 is TGTGCCAGCAGCGTAGCTGGGACTCGCCAAGAGACCCAGTACTTC. This codes for CASSVAGTRQETQYF.

The J gene is TRBJ2-5, the V gene TRBV7-9, with D perhaps matching TRBD2 (7 bases). V shed 0 bases and J shed 9 bases, with 14 bases lying between them. This CDR3 comprises 14 residues. Per the germline V gene, CDR1 is SEHNR and CDR2 is FQNEAQ (reference sequence). In nucleotides, the CDR3 is TGTGCCAGCAGCTTAGCGGGGGGGGGCCAAGCCCAGTACTTC. Translating gives CASSLAGGGQAQYF. The complete variable domain, with remaining parts taken from reference TRBV7-9 and TRBJ2-5, reads DTGVSQNPRHKITKRGQNVTFRCDPISEHNRLYWYRQTLGQGPEFLTYFQNEAQLEKSRLLSDRFSAERPKGSFSTLEIQRTEQGDSAMYLCASSLAGGGQAQYFGPGTRLLVL.

The J gene is TRBJ1-5, the V gene TRBV4-1, with D unresolved. CDR1 and CDR2 from the germline V gene are MGHRA and YSYEKL. Trimming stripped 1 base from V and 1 base from J, with 5 bases between. The CDR3 extends over 14 amino acids. The CDR3 here is CASSQAISNQPQHF. Here the CDR3 DNA reads TGCGCCAGCAGCCAAGCAATCAGCAATCAGCCCCAGCATTTT.